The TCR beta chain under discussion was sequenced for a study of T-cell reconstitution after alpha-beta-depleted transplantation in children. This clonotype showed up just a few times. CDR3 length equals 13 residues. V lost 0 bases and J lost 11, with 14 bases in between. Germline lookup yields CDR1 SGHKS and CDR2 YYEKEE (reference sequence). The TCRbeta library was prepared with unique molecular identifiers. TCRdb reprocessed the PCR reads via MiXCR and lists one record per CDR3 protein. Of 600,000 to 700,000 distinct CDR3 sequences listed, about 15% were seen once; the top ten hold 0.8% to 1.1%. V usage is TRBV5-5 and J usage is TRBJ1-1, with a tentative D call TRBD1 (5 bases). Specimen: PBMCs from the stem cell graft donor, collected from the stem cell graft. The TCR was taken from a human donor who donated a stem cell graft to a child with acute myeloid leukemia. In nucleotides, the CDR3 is TGTGCCAGCAGCTTGGTTAAGGCGGGGGACGCTTTCTTT. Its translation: CASSLVKAGDAFF.